This is a list of T cell receptor beta chains from one sample in a study of STAT5B mutations in CD4+ large granular lymphocyte leukemia. The assay was immunoSEQ multiplex PCR, and TCRdb's table has in-frame clones only and misses some. The top ten clones hold 4% to 5% of a sample with 23,000 or so clones, over 70% of them seen once. Sequenced: CD4+ T cells from blood buffy coats. The receptors shown here come from a human donor in good health. The conserved cysteine and the conserved F or W are not part of the CDR3 here. Expanded clones get a size class; other rows say once, few or many, or leave the size out.

CDR3 protein | clone size | V gene
ASSPGLAGLGTDTQY | . | TRBV5-4
ASSKECRLQETQY | . | TRBV21-1
ASRGTVNTGELF | once | TRBV28
AISSRTIEGEY | . | TRBV10-3
ASSLADRRY | . | TRBV5-5
ASSLVGSNEKLF | once | TRBV5-5
ASSALTRYNEQF | once | TRBV10-2
ASSWGLPSGNGYT | . | TRBV5-4
ASSQDGTGYGGELF | . | TRBV4-2
ASSSMTSAMYNEQF | . | TRBV28
ATRRDSENQPQH | few | TRBV2
ASSLGQGAKEQY | . | TRBV5-1
ASSLGQQTQY | . | TRBV7-9
ASSLAITRATGNTIY | . | TRBV11-1
ASTAGGAGEKLF | . | TRBV28
ASSLEAGDYGYT | . | TRBV11-3
ASSLGAGNTEAF | few | TRBV19
ASSLVGSTATGELF | . | TRBV7-9
ASSDGQAYTDTQY | few | TRBV6-1
ASSPGNDGTEAF | . | TRBV11-3
ASSPDRQGAGNEQF | . | TRBV5-1
ASSSSQGKRDQPQH | . | TRBV7-9